Each of the 8 T cell receptor beta chains below was sequenced from the same sample in a study of control samples from healthy donors and cancer patients. Sequenced by immunoSEQ multiplex PCR; TCRdb stores in-frame clones only, minus some. The sample includes 110,000 to 150,000 clones, around 90% of them seen just once. Sequencing input: blood. All receptors come from a man aged 25 to 40 in good health.

The CDR3 region is CASSHDRMRYGYTF. The CDR3 DNA is TGTGCCAGCAGTCACGACAGGATGCGCTATGGCTACACCTTC. The genes are TRBV6-6 and TRBJ1-2; D perhaps matches TRBD1 (6 bases). This CDR3 is built from 14 residues. V gave up 5 bases and J gave up 4 bases, with 14 bases separating them. Germline values: CDR1 MNHNY, CDR2 SVGAGI (reference sequence).

The rearrangement joins TRBV4-1 to TRBJ1-3, with D possibly TRBD1 on 5 matching bases. There are 17 residues in the CDR3. Per the germline V gene, CDR1 is MGHRA and CDR2 is YSYEKL. The V gene lost 6 bases and the J gene lost 4 bases, with 22 bases spanning the gap. The DNA of the CDR3 is TGCGCCAGCAGTCGGCCGGGGGGAACTTCTACGGGAAACACCATATATTTT. Residues: CASSRPGGTSTGNTIYF.

V and J are TRBV20-1 and TRBJ1-1; D is uncertain. V was trimmed by 3 bases and J by 5 bases, leaving 13 bases between them. CDR3 length: 13 residues. Germline loops: CDR1 DFQATT, CDR2 SNEGSKA (reference sequence). This CDR3 reads CSASFRTVTEAFF. CDR3 nucleotides: TGCAGTGCTAGTTTTCGAACAGTGACTGAAGCTTTCTTT.

The V call is TRBV2, the J call TRBJ2-2; the D is unclear. V was trimmed by 3 bases and J by 5 bases, leaving 16 bases between them. Germline lookup yields CDR1 SNHLY and CDR2 FYNNEI. This CDR3 contains 16 residues. This CDR3 reads CASSDQPSPKTGELFF. The DNA of the CDR3 is TGTGCCAGCAGTGACCAACCCTCGCCCAAGACCGGGGAGCTGTTTTTT.

The chain couples TRBV28 to TRBJ1-2, with D perhaps matching TRBD1 (5 bases). Trimming pared 8 bases from V and 7 bases from J, leaving 17 bases between. The CDR3 is 13 residues long. The germline V gene encodes CDR1 MDHEN and CDR2 SYDVKM. The chain's CDR3 is CASLAGIGGGYTF. CDR3 in DNA: TGTGCCAGCCTAGCCGGAATTGGGGGTGGCTACACCTTC.

The chain is built from TRBV6-1 and TRBJ2-2; 7 positions match TRBD2. V shed 2 bases and J 7 bases; nucleotides not matched to a gene: 4. The CDR3 sequence is 14 residues long. CDR1 is MNHNS and CDR2 is SASEGT in the germline V gene. In DNA, the CDR3 is TGTGCCAGCAGTGAAAGCGGGACGGTCGGGGAGCTGTTTTTT. It encodes CASSESGTVGELFF.

The chain couples TRBV6-2 or TRBV6-3 to TRBJ1-2, with no clear D. Trimming stripped 5 bases from V and 3 bases from J, with 16 bases between. Germline V gene lookup returns CDR1 MNHEY and CDR2 SVGEGT. The CDR3 is 15 residues long. As DNA, the CDR3 is TGTGCCAGCAGTCCCTTAGTATCTGTGGACTATGGCTACACCTTC. Protein: CASSPLVSVDYGYTF.

This sequence joins TRBV4-2 and TRBJ2-3, with 7 bases identical to TRBD2. CDR3 size: 19 residues. Germline values: CDR1 LGHNA, CDR2 YNFKEQ. After removal of 1 base from V and 0 bases from J, the junction contained 13 bases not matched to a gene. The DNA for the CDR3 is TGTGCCAGCAGCCAAGCCGGTAGCGGGTCTAGACCTAGCACAGATACGCAGTATTTT. Translated: CASSQAGSGSRPSTDTQYF.